This TCR beta chain was recovered during a study of blood T cell repertoires in COVID-19. Study information: Samples came from the United States, Italy and Spain, spanning acute and convalescent COVID-19. Sample material is recorded as cDNA or gDNA derived from T cells, B-cell-depleted T cells, or PBMCs.

The germline CDR1 and CDR2 sequences are SGHTA and FQGTGA. V lost 5 bases and J lost 6, with 17 bases in between. The length of the CDR3 is 14 residues. Authors' analysis steps: By means of reference gene primer amplification, nucleated cell counts were estimated. The assay was immunoSEQ multiplex PCR, and TCRdb's table has in-frame clones only and misses some. Clone size and the V and J calls come from that table; the DNA yielded D and trimming. The sample holds about 250,000 clones, roughly 86% seen once. This clone was seen a few times. The sequence came from a woman aged 60 to 75 who had recovered from COVID-19. Sequences were obtained from peripheral blood. The chain has TRBV7-3 and TRBJ2-7; D is ambiguous. The CDR3 spells CASSQTRSTGEQYF. In nucleotides, the CDR3 is TGTGCCAGCAGCCAAACCCGATCCACGGGCGAGCAGTACTTC.